This T cell receptor (beta chain) derives from a study of T-cell memory formation after mild COVID-19. TCRdb itself ran the 5' RACE reads through MiXCR, one entry per CDR3 protein. The sample lists tens of thousands of distinct CDR3 sequences; about 14% were seen once. The V gene lost 7 bases and the J gene lost 1 base, with 12 bases spanning the gap. Germline V gene data show CDR1 as SGHTA and CDR2 as FQGNSA. The CDR3 consists of 14 residues. This clonotype turned up a few times. Its specificity is unknown. Study observations and caveats: Whether day 37 second-wave clones are SARS-CoV-2-specific was not confirmed.

V is TRBV7-2 and J is TRBJ2-3; D unresolved. This clonotype originated in a man aged 18 to 30 who had mild COVID-19 (a few samples of this study predate the infection). Cell type and time point are not known. The sequenced material came from PBMCs or a T cell subset sorted from them (not recorded which). DNA of the CDR3: TGTGCCAGCACCCTGACACCACGCACAGATACGCAGTATTTT. It codes for CASTLTPRTDTQYF. The variable domain in full, completed from reference TRBV7-2 and TRBJ2-3, reads GAGVSQSPSNKVTEKGKDVELRCDPISGHTALYWYRQSLGQGLEFLIYFQGNSAPDKSGLPSDRFSAERTGGSVSTLTIQRTQQEDSAVYLCASTLTPRTDTQYFGPGTRLTVL.